The 10 T cell receptor beta chains below come from one sample, sequenced in a study of CD8+ T cells in alopecia areata (dated by TCRdb to the late 2010s). Library construction relied on the immunoSEQ multiplex PCR assay. RNA was extracted from all samples and reverse transcribed into cDNA, which served as template for TCR sequencing. TCRdb mirrors the immuneACCESS table, restricted to in-frame sequences. Some clones are absent from its copies; in checked studies, under half trace to an unresolved V gene, and the reason for the others is unknown. The sample table records 90,000 to 120,000 clones; about 83% of these occur just once. The ten largest clones add up to 20% to 25% of the sample. The label giving this sample's time point can be read as: roughly 24 weeks on oral tofacitinib. According to the study, the label for this sample's treatment or condition signals: oral pan-JAK inhibitor, 5-10 mg twice daily.

The sample in question was CD8+ T cells sorted from blood, obtained at week 24, from a patient treated with tofacitinib. The receptor source for this set is a human donor with alopecia areata.

The rearrangement joins TRBV4-1 to TRBJ2-5; 10 positions match TRBD1. The end of the DNA aligns better with TRBJ2-7, so the J call may be wrong. In germline, CDR1 is MGHRA, CDR2 YSYEKL. CDR3 length: 14 amino acids. The CDR3 DNA reads TGCGCCAGCAGTTACCGGGACAGGGGCTACGAGCAGTACTTC. Protein sequence: CASSYRDRGYEQYF.

This chain links TRBV27 with TRBJ2-7; the D call may be TRBD1 or TRBD2 (5 bases each). Looked up from germline, CDR1 is MNHEY and CDR2 is SMNVEV (reference sequence). The CDR3 consists of 14 residues. With 7 bases removed from V and 2 bases from J, the gap between germline ends came to 15 bases. CDR3 protein: CASMDGAKPYEQYF. The CDR3 nucleotides read TGTGCCAGCATGGACGGGGCGAAACCCTACGAGCAGTACTTC.

The CDR3 reads CASSLGVGTYEQYF. The CDR3 nucleotides read TGTGCCAGCAGCTTAGGTGTGGGTACATACGAGCAGTACTTC. The chain joins TRBV7-2 to TRBJ2-7; D not resolved. Germline V gives CDR1 SGHTA, CDR2 FQGNSA. The CDR3 has 14 residues. V dropped 1 base and J dropped 4 bases, with 11 bases sitting between them.

V and J are TRBV19 and TRBJ2-5, with 7 nucleotides matching TRBD1. CDR3 size: 16 residues. Unmatched junction bases numbered 12, after V lost 4 bases and J lost 4 bases. CDR1 and CDR2 (germline): LNHDA, SQIVND (reference sequence). The CDR3, as DNA: TGTGCCAGTAGTACCGACACTCGTAGGGGGCGAGAGACCCAGTACTTC. This translates into CASSTDTRRGRETQYF.

The chain joins TRBV7-9 to TRBJ1-1, with D unclear. V lost 3 bases and J 6 bases, leaving 2 bases between the germline ends. CDR3 size: 10 residues. CDR1 and CDR2 from the germline V gene are SEHNR and FQNEAQ (reference sequence). CDR3 residues: CASSFSEAFF. CDR3 nucleotide sequence: TGTGCCAGCAGCTTTTCTGAAGCTTTCTTT.

The gene calls are TRBV9 and TRBJ2-4; 7 bases are shared with TRBD2. The CDR3 extends over 13 amino acids. The germline V gene encodes CDR1 SGDLS and CDR2 YYNGEE. V lost 0 bases, J lost 9 bases, and 3 bases stayed unmatched. As DNA, the CDR3 is TGTGCCAGCAGCGTAGAGGTAGCGGGCATTCAGTACTTC. Its protein is CASSVEVAGIQYF.

The chain joins TRBV6-6 to TRBJ2-1; D ambiguous. CDR1 MNHNY and CDR2 SVGAGI come from the germline V gene (reference sequence). V dropped 4 bases and J dropped 7 bases, with 11 bases sitting between them. The CDR3 loop spans 13 amino acids. The chain's CDR3 is CASSSLRVNEQFF. The CDR3 coding sequence is TGTGCCAGCAGTTCACTCCGGGTTAATGAGCAGTTCTTC.

J is TRBJ2-5 and V is TRBV9; D possibly corresponds to TRBD2 (6 bases). The CDR3 loop spans 15 amino acids. Per germline, CDR1 SGDLS and CDR2 YYNGEE. V dropped 0 bases and J dropped 2 bases, with 11 bases sitting between them. The DNA for the CDR3 is TGTGCCAGCAGCGTAGAGGGACTTTATCAAGAGACCCAGTACTTC. Protein product: CASSVEGLYQETQYF.

The chain uses TRBV4-1 and TRBJ2-5; possibly TRBD2 for D (5 bases). The germline gives CDR1 MGHRA, CDR2 YSYEKL. The CDR3 runs to 13 residues. V was cut by 4 bases and J by 4 bases, with 10 bases left in between. CDR3 loop: CASSRGPGETQYF. The CDR3 DNA reads TGCGCCAGCAGCCGCGGGCCGGGAGAGACCCAGTACTTC.

The V and J genes are TRBV7-6 and TRBJ2-3; D possibly uses TRBD1 or TRBD2 (5 bases each). CDR1 SGHVS and CDR2 FNYEAQ come from the germline V gene. The CDR3 has 13 amino acids. Trimming removed 5 bases from V and 4 bases from J, with 10 bases in between. This CDR3 reads CASSDGGADTQYF. CDR3 nucleotide sequence: TGTGCCAGCAGCGATGGGGGTGCAGATACGCAGTATTTT.